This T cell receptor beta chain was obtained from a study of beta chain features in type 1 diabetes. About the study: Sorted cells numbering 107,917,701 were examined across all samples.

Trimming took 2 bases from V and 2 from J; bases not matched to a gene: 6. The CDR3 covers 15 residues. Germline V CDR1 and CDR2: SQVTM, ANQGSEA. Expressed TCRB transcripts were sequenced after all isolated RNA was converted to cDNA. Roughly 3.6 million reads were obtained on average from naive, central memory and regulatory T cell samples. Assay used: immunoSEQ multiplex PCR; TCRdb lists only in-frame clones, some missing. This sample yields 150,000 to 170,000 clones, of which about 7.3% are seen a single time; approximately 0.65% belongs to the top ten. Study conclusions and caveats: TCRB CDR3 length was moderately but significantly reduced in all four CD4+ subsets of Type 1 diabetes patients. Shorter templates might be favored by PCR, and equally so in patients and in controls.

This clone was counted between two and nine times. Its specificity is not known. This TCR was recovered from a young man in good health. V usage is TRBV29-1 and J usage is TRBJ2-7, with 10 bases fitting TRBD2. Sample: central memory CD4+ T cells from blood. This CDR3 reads CSVEIVTSGTYEQYF. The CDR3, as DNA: TGCAGCGTTGAAATAGTAACTAGCGGGACCTACGAGCAGTACTTC.